The 27 T cell receptor beta chains below all came from one sample that was sequenced in a study of human T cells and chemical hapten exposure. Each CDR3 protein gets one entry after TCRdb re-called the RACE reads with MiXCR. The table lists roughly 200,000 distinct CDR3 sequences, 20% to 25% of them singletons, with over 6.5% in the top ten. Time point here: patch test 1, 2 weeks after DPC sensitization. Documented treatment: therapeutic diphenylcyclopropenone sensitization with weekly scalp DPC. The sequenced sample was whole blood, obtained in connection with sensitization to the hapten diphenylcyclopropenone (DPC). These receptors all stem from a woman aged 45-65 years with alopecia areata. Some clones in this sample may be carry-over from other donors' samples.

J is TRBJ2-7 and V is TRBV6-2 or TRBV6-3; 7 nucleotides match TRBD1. This CDR3 spans 15 amino acids. CDR1 is MNHEY, CDR2 SVGEGT, per germline. With 7 bases clipped from V and 0 bases from J, the junction kept 9 bases outside the gene matches. The DNA of the CDR3 is TGTGCCAGCAATCTACAGGGGTTGCCCTCCTACGAGCAGTACTTC. Translated: CASNLQGLPSYEQYF.

This clonotype showed up just a few times. This sequence joins TRBV20-1 and TRBJ1-2; 8 bases line up with TRBD1. V lost 6 bases to trimming and J lost 7 bases; unmatched junction nucleotides: 10. CDR1 is DFQATT and CDR2 is SNEGSKA in the germline V gene (reference sequence). CDR3 length equals 13 residues. The CDR3 nucleotides read TGCAGTGCCATAGCAAGAACAGGGGGTGGCTACACCTTC. Encoded protein: CSAIARTGGGYTF.

In its sample, this clonotype was seen a few times. The chain combines TRBV3-1 with TRBJ1-1; no definite D call. There are 13 residues in the CDR3. From germline, CDR1 is LGHDT and CDR2 YNNKEL (reference sequence). The V end lost 5 bases, the J end lost 0 bases, and 7 bases lay between the germline ends. The CDR3 DNA follows: TGTGCCAGCAGCACAGAGTTGAACACTGAAGCTTTCTTT. It codes for CASSTELNTEAFF.

This clonotype was counted a few times. The chain couples TRBV6-6 to TRBJ1-6; no firm D call. V dropped 7 bases and J dropped 10 bases, with 23 bases sitting between them. CDR1 and CDR2 from the germline V gene are MNHNY and SVGAGI (reference sequence). This CDR3 comprises 16 residues. The CDR3 region is CASNGLQGQRDSPLHF. In nucleotides, the CDR3 is TGTGCCAGCAACGGACTACAAGGGCAAAGAGACTCACCCCTCCACTTT.

This clonotype turned up a few times. This chain connects TRBV7-4 to TRBJ1-1; the D is unclear. CDR1 and CDR2 (germline): SGHVT, SQSDAQ. This CDR3 is built from 10 residues. V shed 7 bases and J shed 9 bases, with 9 bases lying between them. CDR3 DNA: TGTGCCAGCACATTGGGGAAAGCTTTCTTT. Its protein is CASTLGKAFF.

The chain carries TRBV20-1 and TRBJ2-7; 9 bases match TRBD2. The CDR3 is 14 residues long. Germline values: CDR1 DFQATT, CDR2 SNEGSKA (reference sequence). Unmatched junction bases numbered 8, after V lost 6 bases and J lost 2 bases. In nucleotides, the CDR3 is TGCAGTGCCGTGGGACTAGCTGTAACCTACGAGCAGTACTTC. It specifies CSAVGLAVTYEQYF.

This clonotype has at least ten counts. J is TRBJ1-1 and V is TRBV11-2, with D hard to call. The V gene's germline CDR1 is SGHAT and CDR2 FQNNGV. Trimming cost V 4 bases and J 5 bases, with 14 bases left between them. This CDR3 has 14 amino acids. This chain's CDR3 is CASSSRLKMTEAFF. CDR3 sequence (DNA): TGTGCCAGCAGCTCCCGACTGAAAATGACTGAAGCTTTCTTT.

The CDR3 DNA reads as TGCGCCAGCAGCTTCCCCGGCCAGGGACAACAAGAGACCCAGTACTTC. This translates into CASSFPGQGQQETQYF. The rearrangement uses TRBV5-1 and TRBJ2-5; tentative D call: TRBD1 (6 bases). The ends were cut back, 2 bases at V and 2 bases at J, with 16 bases in the middle. Germline assignment: CDR1 SGHRS and CDR2 YFSETQ. This CDR3 is 16 amino acids long.

The table lists this clonotype with a few counts. The CDR3 reads CSVGSGGLHNEQFF. The CDR3 DNA follows: TGCAGCGTTGGTAGCGGAGGCCTCCACAATGAGCAGTTCTTC. V and J are TRBV29-1 and TRBJ2-1; a weak D match, TRBD2 (6 bases). The CDR3 extends over 14 amino acids. Germline V CDR1 and CDR2: SQVTM, ANQGSEA. V was shortened by 4 bases and J by 5 bases, with 15 bases between the two germline ends.

V gene TRBV28 combines with J gene TRBJ2-1; 10 bases are shared with TRBD2. Germline-derived CDR1 and CDR2 are MDHEN and SYDVKM. Trimming removed 7 bases from V and 8 bases from J; junction bases left unmatched: 5. The CDR3 is made up of 13 amino acids. Written as DNA, the CDR3 is TGTGCCAGCACTAGCGGGAGATGGGATGAGCAGTTCTTC. Translating gives CASTSGRWDEQFF.

This clonotype was seen more than once but under ten times. V gene TRBV5-1 combines with J gene TRBJ2-5, with D maybe TRBD2 (5 bases). The CDR3 consists of 12 residues. Germline CDR1 is SGHRS and CDR2 is YFSETQ. V was pared by 4 bases and J by 4 bases, with 8 bases between. CDR3 amino acids: CASSPEGETQYF. The CDR3 bases are TGCGCCAGCAGCCCCGAGGGAGAGACCCAGTACTTC. The whole variable domain, remainder taken from reference TRBV5-1 and TRBJ2-5, is KAGVTQTPRYLIKTRGQQVTLSCSPISGHRSVSWYQQTPGQGLQFLFEYFSETQRNKGNFPGRFSGRQFSNSRSEMNVSTLELGDSALYLCASSPEGETQYFGPGTRLLVL.

The chain links TRBV3-1 to TRBJ2-5; D not certain. CDR3 length equals 15 residues. V was cut by 3 bases and J by 4 bases, with 15 bases left in between. CDR1 is LGHDT, CDR2 YNNKEL, per germline (reference sequence). CDR3 sequence (DNA): TGTGCCAGCAGCCAGTCTGGGTTGGTGGTAGAGACCCAGTACTTC. It encodes CASSQSGLVVETQYF.

V usage is TRBV11-2 and J usage is TRBJ2-3; 8 nucleotides match TRBD2. J gave up 2 bases and V 8 bases, and 21 bases lay outside the gene matches. Germline V gene lookup returns CDR1 SGHAT and CDR2 FQNNGV. CDR3 length equals 19 residues. The CDR3 spells CASGKGGTASGYYTDTQYF. The CDR3 nucleotides read TGTGCCAGCGGAAAAGGGGGGACTGCTAGCGGGTACTACACAGATACGCAGTATTTT.

This clonotype was found a few times. The genes are TRBV6-2 or TRBV6-3 and TRBJ1-1; D gene ambiguous. The CDR3 is made up of 13 amino acids. Germline CDR1 reads MNHEY; CDR2 reads SVGEGT. Trimming removed 7 bases from V and 0 bases from J, with 9 bases in between. The CDR3 sequence is CASTDGVNTEAFF. The CDR3 DNA sequence: TGTGCCAGCACTGATGGGGTGAACACTGAAGCTTTCTTT.

The V call is TRBV28, the J call TRBJ2-2; possible D gene TRBD1, 5 bases. Germline CDR1 and CDR2: MDHEN and SYDVKM. V dropped 6 bases and J dropped 2 bases, with 10 bases sitting between them. The CDR3 covers 14 residues. This CDR3 is CASRVTANTGELFF. CDR3 sequence (DNA): TGTGCCAGCAGGGTGACAGCTAACACCGGGGAGCTGTTTTTT.

This clonotype was recorded a few times. V is TRBV10-1 and J is TRBJ1-5; D not resolved. CDR1 is WNHNN, CDR2 SYGVQD, per germline (reference sequence). The CDR3 loop spans 18 amino acids. V dropped 6 bases and J dropped 0 bases, with 21 bases sitting between them. The CDR3 bases are TGCGCCAGCAGACCCGGGTCCCCTGACTCCTTTAGCAATCAGCCCCAGCATTTT. Residues: CASRPGSPDSFSNQPQHF.

In this sample, this clonotype turned up a few times. This rearrangement joins TRBV15 to TRBJ2-7; 8 bases align to TRBD1. The trim removed 0 bases at V and 5 bases at J, leaving 6 bases unmatched. Germline lookup yields CDR1 LNHNV and CDR2 YYDKDF (reference sequence). This CDR3 has 15 amino acids. In DNA form, the CDR3 reads TGTGCCACCAGCAGAGAACAGGGGGTTCCCCACGAGCAGTACTTC. Translating gives CATSREQGVPHEQYF.

This clonotype was recorded a few times. J is TRBJ1-2 and V is TRBV9, with D possibly matching TRBD1 (5 bases). Germline V gene data show CDR1 as SGDLS and CDR2 as YYNGEE. Between the trimmed V and J ends, which lost 2 bases and 1 base, there was a span of 12 bases. There are 15 residues in the CDR3. The CDR3 bases are TGTGCCAGCAGCGTTGTTCCTGACAGTAACTATGGCTACACCTTC. It yields the protein CASSVVPDSNYGYTF.

V is TRBV24-1 and J is TRBJ2-4; D is unclear. The germline V gene encodes CDR1 KGHDR and CDR2 SFDVKD. The V gene lost 4 bases and the J gene lost 5 bases, with 8 bases spanning the gap. The CDR3 contains 13 residues. CDR3 sequence (DNA): TGTGCCACCAGTGACCCGACTGAAAACATTCAGTACTTC. It encodes CATSDPTENIQYF.

The chain combines TRBV27 with TRBJ2-7, with 9 bases aligning to TRBD1. The junction had 16 bases not matched to a gene; V was cut back by 6 bases and J by 1 base. Germline CDR1 and CDR2: MNHEY and SMNVEV (reference sequence). The CDR3 spans 18 residues. Here the CDR3 reads CASSYKTPGGQGSYEQYF. The CDR3 DNA follows: TGTGCCAGCAGCTATAAGACTCCCGGAGGACAGGGGTCCTACGAGCAGTACTTC.

CDR3 sequence: CASSLLAGGGTDTQYF. DNA for the CDR3: TGTGCCAGCAGCCTGCTAGCGGGAGGGGGCACAGATACGCAGTATTTT. The chain has TRBV7-2 and TRBJ2-3; 12 bases map to TRBD2. Germline V CDR1 and CDR2: SGHTA, FQGNSA. Unmatched junction bases numbered 4, after V lost 5 bases and J lost 1 base. The CDR3 loop spans 16 amino acids.

Here the CDR3 reads CSGLAGDQETQYF. Here the CDR3 DNA reads TGCAGTGGGCTAGCGGGGGACCAAGAGACCCAGTACTTC. V and J are TRBV20-1 and TRBJ2-5, with 10 bases lining up with TRBD2. V gave up 7 bases and J gave up 0 bases; unmatched junction bases: 2. CDR1 and CDR2 from the germline V gene are DFQATT and SNEGSKA (reference sequence). This CDR3 is 13 amino acids long.

This clonotype was detected a few times. The gene calls are TRBV18 and TRBJ2-7; unclear D gene. The CDR3 length is 13 residues. CDR1 is KGHSH, CDR2 LQKENI, per germline. V was clipped by 0 bases and J by 3 bases, with 6 bases between them. In DNA form, the CDR3 reads TGTGCCAGCTCACCACCCGGTTTCTACGAGCAGTACTTC. It specifies CASSPPGFYEQYF.

This chain connects TRBV6-2 or TRBV6-3 to TRBJ1-5, with D perhaps TRBD1 (5 bases). Germline V gene sequence: CDR1 MNHEY, CDR2 SVGEGT. The CDR3 spans 17 residues. Trimming took off 0 bases at V and 0 bases at J, with 12 bases between the two ends. CDR3 sequence: CASSYSMGGYSNQPQHF. Here the CDR3 DNA reads TGTGCCAGCAGTTACTCGATGGGGGGATATAGCAATCAGCCCCAGCATTTT.

The chain joins TRBV2 to TRBJ2-1; 11 bases line up with TRBD2. The CDR3 extends over 15 amino acids. Germline V gene lookup returns CDR1 SNHLY and CDR2 FYNNEI. V lost 9 bases and J lost 2; bases outside the gene matches: 6. The CDR3 sequence: CASLQTSGAYNEQFF. As DNA, the CDR3 is TGTGCCAGTTTACAGACTAGCGGGGCCTACAATGAGCAGTTCTTC.

The chain carries TRBV11-1 and TRBJ1-2; D not certain. The CDR3 extends over 13 amino acids. V was shortened by 1 base and J by 8 bases, with 11 bases between the two germline ends. The germline V gene encodes CDR1 SGHAT and CDR2 FQDESV (reference sequence). CDR3 loop: CASSLDPGGGYTF. CDR3 in DNA: TGTGCCAGCAGCTTAGATCCAGGCGGGGGCTACACCTTC.

This clonotype appeared a few times. The chain is built from TRBV20-1 and TRBJ2-7, with 14 positions matching TRBD2. Germline assignment: CDR1 DFQATT and CDR2 SNEGSKA (reference sequence). The trim removed 6 bases at V and 7 bases at J, leaving 11 bases unmatched. The CDR3 runs 15 residues. The CDR3 DNA reads as TGCAGTGCCGTTAGACTAGCGGGAGGGCCAAGGGAGCAGTACTTC. Its translation is CSAVRLAGGPREQYF.